The T cell receptor beta chain under discussion was sequenced for a study of post-analysis software for immune sequencing data. Unique molecular identifiers were carried by the TCR beta cDNA libraries. From the PCR reads, TCRdb called clonotypes with MiXCR, one entry per CDR3 protein. Among 750,000 to 900,000 distinct CDR3 sequences listed, around 45% were seen once. Remarks on this clonotype: As yet, its antigen is unknown.

V shed 10 bases and J shed 5 bases, with 14 bases lying between them. The CDR3 contains 12 residues. Germline V CDR1 and CDR2: MDHEN, SYDVKM. Points from the study as a whole: When patients were compared with controls, roughly five TRBV segments were more frequent, TRBV5-6, TRBV5-1 and TRBV20-1 among them. Multiple sclerosis patients showed significantly lower normalized Chao1 diversity than controls did.

The sequenced sample was blood. V is TRBV28 and J is TRBJ2-5; tentative D call: TRBD2 (6 bases). This TCR was sampled from a girl aged 10-17 years with multiple sclerosis. The CDR3 sequence: CATLGAGETQYF. CDR3 DNA: TGTGCCACCCTTGGGGCGGGGGAGACCCAGTACTTC.